This T cell receptor beta chain was documented in a study of blood T cell repertoires in COVID-19. Enrolled during active infection, Seattle patients were then followed longitudinally. Using immunoSEQ multiplex PCR, the repertoire was profiled, and TCRdb retains in-frame clones only, with some absent. The data contain 150,000 to 200,000 clones, about 81% of them singletons. Trimming cost V 2 bases and J 2 bases, with 10 bases left between them. CDR1 is SGHAT and CDR2 is FQNNGV in the germline V gene. CDR3 length: 14 amino acids. The V call is TRBV11-2, the J call TRBJ2-7, with a weak D call TRBD2 (5 bases). Input material: peripheral blood. This clonotype was sampled from a woman of 80 years or more with COVID-19, enrolled during active disease. CDR3 sequence reads: CASSLSRGAYEQYF. Here the CDR3 DNA reads TGTGCCAGCAGCTTAAGTCGGGGAGCCTACGAGCAGTACTTC.